Below, 18 T cell receptor beta chains from the same sample are listed, as sequenced in a study of T cells after posttransplantation cyclophosphamide. Here immunoSEQ multiplex PCR was the method, and the copy in TCRdb shows in-frame clones only, minus some. The sample lists approximately 23,000 clones, 95% to 98% seen once, with over 0.1% in the top ten. The naive gate required viable CD3+CD4+ or CD3+CD8+ cells with CCR7+CD45RA+CD45RO-CD95-CD27+CD28+ phenotype. Sequenced sample: naive CD4+ T cells sorted from PBMCs. These TCRs come from a man in his fifties in good health, CMV-negative, and a related stem cell transplant donor.

V usage is TRBV5-1 and J usage is TRBJ2-1, with D tentatively TRBD1 (5 bases). V was shortened by 0 bases and J by 10 bases, with 8 bases between the two germline ends. This CDR3 has 12 residues. Per the germline V gene, CDR1 is SGHRS and CDR2 is YFSETQ. The CDR3 reads CASSLVTEEQFF. DNA of the CDR3: TGCGCCAGCAGCTTGGTGACAGAAGAGCAGTTCTTC.

The V and J genes are TRBV2 and TRBJ2-3; TRBD1 aligns across 8 bases. Germline assignment: CDR1 SNHLY and CDR2 FYNNEI. The CDR3 totals 14 residues. Losses at the gene ends were 10 bases for V and 3 bases for J; bases not matched to a gene: 9. The CDR3, as DNA: TGTGCCAACTCTCGGACAGGGAATACAGATACGCAGTATTTT. Protein sequence: CANSRTGNTDTQYF.

The rearrangement links TRBV19 to TRBJ1-2; unclear D gene. Between the trimmed V and J ends, which lost 6 bases and 4 bases, there was a span of 9 bases. The germline V gene encodes CDR1 LNHDA and CDR2 SQIVND (reference sequence). The CDR3 spans 12 residues. The CDR3 region is CASRISIYGYTF. In nucleotides, the CDR3 is TGTGCCAGTAGGATCAGTATCTATGGCTACACCTTC.

The chain joins TRBV7-2 to TRBJ2-2; tentatively, D is TRBD1 (6 bases). The CDR3 is 13 residues long. Germline V CDR1 and CDR2: SGHTA, FQGNSA. Trimming shortened V by 6 bases and J by 5 bases, and 10 bases separated the two germline ends. The CDR3 DNA reads as TGTGCCAGCAGTTACAGGGTTACCGGGGAGCTGTTTTTT. It codes for CASSYRVTGELFF.

The rearrangement links TRBV10-3 to TRBJ1-2; D is possibly TRBD1 (5 bases). The CDR3 spans 13 residues. CDR1 and CDR2 from the germline V gene are ENHRY and SYGVKD. Trimming took 8 bases from V and 8 from J, leaving 18 bases between them. CDR3 in DNA: TGTGCCATCGCCAGCCCGGGAGGGGTAGGCTACACCTTC. Its protein is CAIASPGGVGYTF.

The chain couples TRBV7-2 to TRBJ2-3; D possibly corresponds to TRBD2 (6 bases). V was shortened by 5 bases and J by 3 bases, with 18 bases between the two germline ends. From germline, CDR1 is SGHTA and CDR2 FQGNSA. This CDR3 spans 16 amino acids. CDR3: CASSPGFSGYTDTQYF. The CDR3 region has the DNA TGTGCCAGCAGCCCTGGGTTTAGCGGATATACAGATACGCAGTATTTT.

The chain carries TRBV5-1 and TRBJ2-5; TRBD2 aligns across 14 bases. Germline V gene sequence: CDR1 SGHRS, CDR2 YFSETQ. The CDR3 extends over 17 amino acids. J gave up 4 bases and V 0 bases, and 5 bases lay outside the gene matches. As DNA, the CDR3 is TGCGCCAGCAGCTTGGGACTAGCGGGGGGGCCGGGAGAGACCCAGTACTTC. The encoded protein is CASSLGLAGGPGETQYF.

The chain couples TRBV5-1 to TRBJ2-2; 7 bases agree with TRBD2. Germline V gene sequence: CDR1 SGHRS, CDR2 YFSETQ. V lost 6 bases and J lost 1; bases outside the gene matches: 3. The CDR3 sequence is 14 residues long. The CDR3: CASIAGLNTGELFF. CDR3 coding DNA: TGCGCCAGCATAGCGGGCCTGAACACCGGGGAGCTGTTTTTT.

CDR3: CASSFTGPGFLASGQETQYF. CDR3 bases: TGTGCCAGCTCCTTTACCGGCCCAGGATTCCTCGCAAGTGGGCAAGAGACCCAGTACTTC. The chain is built from TRBV18 and TRBJ2-5; no reliable D call. V was shortened by 6 bases and J by 2 bases, with 31 bases between the two germline ends. Per the germline V gene, CDR1 is KGHSH and CDR2 is LQKENI. The CDR3 is made up of 20 amino acids.

This sequence joins TRBV2 and TRBJ2-7; 10 bases line up with TRBD1. CDR1 is SNHLY and CDR2 is FYNNEI in the germline V gene. V shed 4 bases, J shed 2 bases, and the junction held 5 bases outside the gene matches. This CDR3 has 15 amino acids. The CDR3 DNA is TGTGCCAGCAGTGGGAGGACAGGGGGTGCCTACGAGCAGTACTTC. This gives the protein CASSGRTGGAYEQYF. The entire variable domain, with the rest obtained from reference TRBV2 and TRBJ2-7, is as follows: EPEVTQTPSHQVTQMGQEVILRCVPISNHLYFYWYRQILGQKVEFLVSFYNNEISEKSEIFDDQFSVERPDGSNFTLKIRSTKLEDSAMYFCASSGRTGGAYEQYFGPGTRLTVT.

The rearrangement links TRBV29-1 to TRBJ2-7; 8 nucleotides match TRBD1. V was clipped by 7 bases and J by 1 base; unmatched bases: 3. This CDR3 is 12 amino acids long. The germline V gene encodes CDR1 SQVTM and CDR2 ANQGSEA. The CDR3 DNA is TGCAGCGCAGGACAGGGTTCCTACGAGCAGTACTTC. This sequence encodes CSAGQGSYEQYF.

This chain connects TRBV30 to TRBJ1-4; D unresolved. Germline V gives CDR1 GTSNPN, CDR2 SVGIG (reference sequence). The CDR3 sequence is 14 residues long. V was pared by 0 bases and J by 7 bases, with 12 bases between. CDR3 DNA: TGTGCCTGGAGTGTAAACCAAGTCGGTGAAAAACTGTTTTTT. Protein sequence: CAWSVNQVGEKLFF.

J is TRBJ2-3 and V is TRBV5-4; TRBD2 matches at 7 bases. V gave up 0 bases and J gave up 5 bases; unmatched junction bases: 9. Germline CDR1 reads SGHNT; CDR2 reads YYREEE (reference sequence). The CDR3 extends over 16 amino acids. This CDR3 is CASSLAGLVAGDTQYF. The CDR3 nucleotides read TGTGCCAGCAGCTTGGCCGGCTTGGTAGCGGGAGATACGCAGTATTTT.

The rearrangement links TRBV7-2 to TRBJ2-1; 10 bases line up with TRBD1. V trimming: 5 bases; J trimming: 1 base; junction bases outside the gene matches: 2. This CDR3 is built from 15 residues. CDR1 is SGHTA, CDR2 FQGNSA, per germline. CDR3 DNA sequence: TGTGCCAGCAGCCAGGACAGGGGGTCCTACAATGAGCAGTTCTTC. Its protein is CASSQDRGSYNEQFF.

The CDR3 sequence: CASRDRALGNTIYF. CDR3 nucleotides: TGTGCCAGTAGGGACAGGGCCCTCGGAAACACCATATATTTT. This chain connects TRBV19 to TRBJ1-3; 8 nucleotides align to TRBD1. This CDR3 has 14 amino acids. The J segment lost 4 bases and the V segment lost 6 bases, leaving 5 bases of the junction unmatched. CDR1 LNHDA and CDR2 SQIVND come from the germline V gene (reference sequence).

This chain uses TRBV7-2 with TRBJ1-2; D is perhaps TRBD1 (5 bases). The germline V gene has CDR1 SGHTA and CDR2 FQGNSA. V shed 4 bases and J shed 7 bases, with 25 bases lying between them. The CDR3 has 17 residues. CDR3 DNA: TGTGCCAGCAGCTCCCTAGGAGCAGGAGGGGAGCTTGGTGGCTACACCTTC. It translates to CASSSLGAGGELGGYTF.

The J gene is TRBJ2-7, the V gene TRBV6-1, with D possibly matching TRBD2 (6 bases). V was pared by 0 bases and J by 1 base, with 10 bases between. Germline CDR1 MNHNS, CDR2 SASEGT. The CDR3 loop spans 15 amino acids. The CDR3 DNA sequence: TGTGCCAGCAGTGAAGCGACGACTAGGTCCTACGAGCAGTACTTC. It is translated as CASSEATTRSYEQYF.

This chain connects TRBV5-1 to TRBJ2-7; 10 bases agree with TRBD1. Germline loops: CDR1 SGHRS, CDR2 YFSETQ. Germline trimming cut 4 bases from V and 4 bases from J; bases unmatched to any gene: 11. The CDR3 spans 16 residues. CDR3 in amino acids: CASSPRRTGGSYEQYF. The CDR3 DNA sequence: TGCGCCAGCAGCCCACGGAGGACAGGGGGTTCATACGAGCAGTACTTC.